This entry lists 30 T cell receptor beta chains sequenced from one sample in a study of T-cell reconstitution after alpha-beta-depleted transplantation in children. Unique molecular identifiers were incorporated into the prepared TCRbeta library. TCRdb redid the calling of the PCR reads with MiXCR, one entry per CDR3 protein. The table lists about 500,000 distinct CDR3 sequences, 32% of them singletons, with 2% to 3% in the top ten. The sample was PBMCs from the stem cell graft donor, taken from the stem cell graft. These receptors were taken from a human donor who donated a stem cell graft to a child with aplastic anemia.

This clonotype has just a few counts. The genes are TRBV7-8 and TRBJ2-7; D unresolved. The CDR3 spans 14 residues. The germline gives CDR1 SGHVS, CDR2 FQNEAQ. Trimming removed 2 bases from V and 1 base from J, with 9 bases in between. In DNA, the CDR3 is TGTGCCAGCAGCTTAATACGGGCATCCTACGAGCAGTACTTC. It translates to CASSLIRASYEQYF.

The chain is built from TRBV28 and TRBJ1-2; D ambiguous. The CDR3 runs to 13 residues. Trimming stripped 6 bases from V and 5 bases from J, with 13 bases between. Germline CDR1 and CDR2: MDHEN and SYDVKM. The CDR3 region is CASSSGRKYGYTF. The CDR3 nucleotides read TGTGCCAGCAGCTCGGGCCGGAAGTATGGCTACACCTTC.

The chain is built from TRBV20-1 and TRBJ2-7, with TRBD1 as a possible D gene (6 bases). The CDR3 is 13 amino acids. The germline V and J ends were trimmed by 3 bases and 4 bases, with 13 bases remaining between them. CDR1 is DFQATT, CDR2 SNEGSKA, per germline (reference sequence). The CDR3: CSASPRDKYEQYF. CDR3 nucleotide sequence: TGCAGTGCTAGTCCCCGGGACAAGTACGAGCAGTACTTC.

This clonotype was observed a few times. V and J are TRBV7-9 and TRBJ1-1, with D unclear. Per the germline V gene, CDR1 is SEHNR and CDR2 is FQNEAQ (reference sequence). The CDR3 sequence is 13 residues long. V dropped 5 bases and J dropped 3 bases, with 10 bases sitting between them. This CDR3 reads CASSQAGHTEAFF. DNA of the CDR3: TGTGCCAGCAGCCAGGCTGGGCACACTGAAGCTTTCTTT.

This sequence joins TRBV5-1 and TRBJ1-1; the D is unclear. Germline loops: CDR1 SGHRS, CDR2 YFSETQ. The length of the CDR3 is 13 residues. V was shortened by 7 bases and J by 5 bases, with 15 bases between the two germline ends. The CDR3 protein is CASCRTVGTEAFF. The CDR3 DNA sequence: TGCGCCAGCTGCCGGACGGTGGGGACTGAAGCTTTCTTT. Using reference TRBV5-1 and TRBJ1-1 for the parts outside the CDR3, the full variable domain is KAGVTQTPRYLIKTRGQQVTLSCSPISGHRSVSWYQQTPGQGLQFLFEYFSETQRNKGNFPGRFSGRQFSNSRSEMNVSTLELGDSALYLCASCRTVGTEAFFGQGTRLTVV.

The V call is TRBV19, the J call TRBJ2-4; perhaps D is TRBD1 or TRBD2 (5 bases each). This CDR3 contains 13 residues. Germline CDR1 and CDR2: LNHDA and SQIVND (reference sequence). Trimming pared 3 bases from V and 6 bases from J, leaving 9 bases between. CDR3: CASSMGVGNIQYF. The CDR3 DNA reads TGTGCCAGTAGTATGGGGGTGGGAAACATTCAGTACTTC.

The V call is TRBV12-3 or TRBV12-4, the J call TRBJ2-1; 8 nucleotides align to TRBD2. Trimming removed 6 bases from V and 0 bases from J; junction bases left unmatched: 10. The CDR3 runs 17 residues. The CDR3 loop is CASSPRTSLSSYNEQFF. CDR3 nucleotides: TGTGCCAGCAGCCCCCGGACTAGCTTGAGCTCCTACAATGAGCAGTTCTTC.

The chain has TRBV7-9 and TRBJ2-3, with TRBD2 matching over 12 bases. Germline trimming cut 4 bases from V and 6 bases from J; bases unmatched to any gene: 8. CDR1 and CDR2 from the germline V gene are SEHNR and FQNEAQ (reference sequence). The CDR3 is 16 amino acids. CDR3 protein: CASSSLAGGDRDTQYF. The CDR3 region has the DNA TGTGCCAGCAGCTCGCTAGCGGGAGGGGACCGGGATACGCAGTATTTT.

The chain carries TRBV24-1 and TRBJ2-1; 7 positions match TRBD2. Germline-derived CDR1 and CDR2 are KGHDR and SFDVKD. V was clipped by 7 bases and J by 7 bases; unmatched bases: 9. The CDR3 has 14 residues. This CDR3 is CATRGRGPGNEQFF. CDR3 sequence (DNA): TGTGCCACCAGGGGGAGGGGTCCGGGGAATGAGCAGTTCTTC.

This clonotype was detected only a few times. The chain couples TRBV11-3 to TRBJ2-1; D might be TRBD1 (5 bases). CDR3 length: 13 residues. V was trimmed by 0 bases and J by 5 bases, leaving 5 bases between them. Germline CDR1 and CDR2: SGHNT and YENEEA. CDR3 residues: CASSLEGDNEQFF. The CDR3 DNA follows: TGTGCCAGCAGCTTAGAAGGGGACAATGAGCAGTTCTTC.

This clonotype turned up a few times. V gene TRBV20-1 combines with J gene TRBJ1-1; tentative D call: TRBD1 (6 bases). CDR3 length equals 17 residues. Germline CDR1 reads DFQATT; CDR2 reads SNEGSKA (reference sequence). V was trimmed by 1 base and J by 0 bases, leaving 18 bases between them. CDR3: CSARGWDGGQMNTEAFF. CDR3 nucleotide sequence: TGCAGTGCTAGAGGGTGGGACGGCGGACAGATGAACACTGAAGCTTTCTTT.

The rearrangement links TRBV6-2 or TRBV6-3 to TRBJ1-5; 9 bases are shared with TRBD1. J lost 7 bases, V lost 6 bases, and 4 bases had no gene match. This CDR3 comprises 13 residues. Germline CDR1 is MNHEY and CDR2 is SVGEGT. The CDR3 region is CASRGQGRQPQHF. CDR3 nucleotides: TGTGCCAGCAGGGGACAGGGTCGGCAGCCCCAGCATTTT.

This chain links TRBV28 with TRBJ2-3, with TRBD2 matching over 9 bases. Germline-derived CDR1 and CDR2 are MDHEN and SYDVKM. With 3 bases clipped from V and 6 bases from J, the junction kept 4 bases outside the gene matches. The CDR3 is 14 residues long. This CDR3 reads CASSFILAGDTQYF. The CDR3 DNA follows: TGTGCCAGCAGTTTTATCCTAGCGGGGGATACGCAGTATTTT.

This clonotype was counted between two and nine times. The rearrangement links TRBV20-1 to TRBJ2-1, with 9 nucleotides matching TRBD2. Per germline, CDR1 DFQATT and CDR2 SNEGSKA (reference sequence). Trimming at V came to 3 bases and at J to 4 bases, leaving 7 bases not matched to a gene. The CDR3 consists of 15 residues. CDR3 protein: CSASELAGPYNEQFF. The CDR3 nucleotides read TGCAGTGCTAGCGAACTAGCGGGCCCTTACAATGAGCAGTTCTTC.

V gene TRBV30 combines with J gene TRBJ1-2, with D maybe TRBD1 (5 bases). From germline, CDR1 is GTSNPN and CDR2 SVGIG (reference sequence). The V and J ends lost 3 bases and 2 bases respectively, with 13 bases between them. This CDR3 is built from 14 residues. The CDR3 reads CAWSAVGANYGYTF. CDR3 sequence (DNA): TGTGCCTGGAGCGCCGTAGGGGCGAACTATGGCTACACCTTC.

The chain carries TRBV28 and TRBJ2-5; 9 bases align to TRBD2. Germline lookup yields CDR1 MDHEN and CDR2 SYDVKM. The CDR3 contains 14 residues. With 3 bases clipped from V and 6 bases from J, the junction kept 5 bases outside the gene matches. The CDR3 sequence: CASSFAGGRKTQYF. The CDR3 nucleotides are TGTGCCAGCAGTTTCGCGGGGGGGCGGAAGACCCAGTACTTC.

The chain links TRBV3-1 to TRBJ2-1; 10 positions match TRBD2. The germline gives CDR1 LGHDT, CDR2 YNNKEL (reference sequence). The CDR3 has 17 residues. With 1 base clipped from V and 0 bases from J, the junction kept 3 bases outside the gene matches. In DNA form, the CDR3 reads TGTGCCAGCAGCCAAGCTCTAGCGGGAGCCTCCTACAATGAGCAGTTCTTC. Encoded protein: CASSQALAGASYNEQFF.

V gene TRBV7-9 combines with J gene TRBJ1-5, with TRBD1 matching over 8 bases. CDR1 SEHNR and CDR2 FQNEAQ come from the germline V gene (reference sequence). There are 16 residues in the CDR3. Trimming took 3 bases from V and 4 from J; bases not matched to a gene: 8. For the CDR3, the DNA is TGTGCCAGCAGCTTTGCCGGGACAGGCCTTAATCAGCCCCAGCATTTT. This translates into CASSFAGTGLNQPQHF.

This rearrangement joins TRBV20-1 to TRBJ1-3, with D hard to call. The length of the CDR3 is 14 residues. V lost 3 bases and J 1 base, leaving 10 bases between the germline ends. The V gene's germline CDR1 is DFQATT and CDR2 SNEGSKA (reference sequence). The chain's CDR3 is CSASSSGSGNTIYF. CDR3 nucleotide sequence: TGCAGTGCTAGTAGTAGCGGATCTGGAAACACCATATATTTT.

This clonotype has just one count. V and J are TRBV7-9 and TRBJ1-5, with D maybe TRBD1 (5 bases). V lost 3 bases to trimming and J lost 4 bases, with 10 bases between them. CDR1 is SEHNR and CDR2 is FQNEAQ in the germline V gene (reference sequence). The CDR3 contains 14 residues. This CDR3 is CASSLTEGNQPQHF. The CDR3 DNA follows: TGTGCCAGCAGCTTGACAGAAGGGAATCAGCCCCAGCATTTT.

The rearrangement joins TRBV11-1 to TRBJ2-5; possible D gene TRBD2, 5 bases. This CDR3 has 15 residues. V dropped 5 bases and J dropped 5 bases, with 18 bases sitting between them. Germline assignment: CDR1 SGHAT and CDR2 FQDESV (reference sequence). The CDR3 nucleotides are TGTGCCAGCAGCCCTGGTAGCGCTCTCGGGGAGACCCAGTACTTC. Residues: CASSPGSALGETQYF.

This clonotype was picked up many times. The V gene is TRBV29-1, the J gene TRBJ1-6; possibly TRBD1 for D (6 bases). CDR1 is SQVTM, CDR2 ANQGSEA, per germline. V lost 6 bases and J 7 bases, leaving 13 bases between the germline ends. CDR3 length: 13 residues. The CDR3 protein is CSVATGRNSPLHF. The CDR3 nucleotides read TGCAGCGTCGCAACAGGGCGGAATTCACCCCTCCACTTT.

The chain carries TRBV11-3 and TRBJ2-1; 10 bases map to TRBD1. From germline, CDR1 is SGHNT and CDR2 YENEEA. The CDR3 is made up of 12 amino acids. V gave up 4 bases and J gave up 10 bases; unmatched junction bases: 1. CDR3 DNA: TGTGCCAGCAGCTGGACAGGGGGGGAGCAGTTCTTC. It specifies CASSWTGGEQFF. Filled out from reference TRBV11-3 and TRBJ2-1, the complete variable domain reads EAGVVQSPRYKIIEKKQPVAFWCNPISGHNTLYWYLQNLGQGPELLIRYENEEAVDDSQLPKDRFSAERLKGVDSTLKIQPAELGDSAVYLCASSWTGGEQFFGPGTRLTVL.

This clonotype was observed a few times. As DNA, the CDR3 is TGCGCCAGCAGCCAAGTAGGGGGCATATGGTATGGCTACACCTTC. Residues: CASSQVGGIWYGYTF. This chain uses TRBV4-3 with TRBJ1-2, with TRBD1 identical over 7 bases. This CDR3 has 15 residues. CDR1 is LGHNA and CDR2 is YSLEER in the germline V gene. V was clipped by 1 base and J by 5 bases; unmatched bases: 7.

The chain joins TRBV7-3 to TRBJ2-3, with 9 positions matching TRBD2. The CDR3 totals 17 residues. Losses at the gene ends were 5 bases for V and 0 bases for J; bases not matched to a gene: 9. Germline CDR1 is SGHTA and CDR2 is FQGTGA. The CDR3 DNA reads TGTGCCAGCAGCCCCCGAGCTAGCGGGGCTAGCACAGATACGCAGTATTTT. This gives the protein CASSPRASGASTDTQYF.

Points on this clonotype: The junction differs from germline at one of its ends, possibly a read error. This chain connects TRBV7-9 to TRBJ2-2; TRBD2 might be the D (7 bases). This CDR3 contains 16 residues. The germline V gene encodes CDR1 SEHNR and CDR2 FQNEAQ (reference sequence). CDR3 coding DNA: TGTGCCGGCAGCTTAAACGGGGGGCCGAGTACCGGGGAGCTGTTTTTT. Encoded protein: CAGSLNGGPSTGELFF.

The chain combines TRBV2 with TRBJ2-1, with TRBD2 matching over 7 bases. The CDR3 loop spans 15 amino acids. From germline, CDR1 is SNHLY and CDR2 FYNNEI. J lost 2 bases, V lost 8 bases, and 9 bases had no gene match. The CDR3 coding sequence is TGTGCCAGCCAGGGCGGGAGAGGGACCTACAATGAGCAGTTCTTC. Translation gives CASQGGRGTYNEQFF.

This clonotype has more than one count but fewer than ten. V and J are TRBV7-8 and TRBJ2-1; TRBD2 matches at 9 bases. The trim removed 5 bases at V and 7 bases at J, leaving 9 bases unmatched. The CDR3 is 15 amino acids. Germline V CDR1 and CDR2: SGHVS, FQNEAQ. The CDR3 loop is CASSRLAGGKNEQFF. The CDR3 DNA reads as TGTGCCAGCAGCCGACTTGCGGGAGGGAAGAATGAGCAGTTCTTC.

The V call is TRBV12-3 or TRBV12-4, the J call TRBJ2-1; D unresolved. CDR3 length equals 14 residues. V dropped 8 bases and J dropped 0 bases, with 11 bases sitting between them. CDR3 in amino acids: CASVVWSSYNEQFF. CDR3 sequence (DNA): TGTGCCAGCGTTGTCTGGAGCTCCTACAATGAGCAGTTCTTC.

The sample holds a few counts of this clonotype. This chain connects TRBV29-1 to TRBJ1-1; possible D gene TRBD1, 5 bases. Germline-derived CDR1 and CDR2 are SQVTM and ANQGSEA. The CDR3 consists of 14 residues. Deletions cut 4 bases from V and 2 bases from J, with 14 bases between. Here the CDR3 DNA reads TGCAGCGTTGCATGGGTTGGGGGAAACACTGAAGCTTTCTTT. Amino acid sequence: CSVAWVGGNTEAFF. Filled out from reference TRBV29-1 and TRBJ1-1, the complete variable domain reads SAVISQKPSRDICQRGTSLTIQCQVDSQVTMMFWYRQQPGQSLTLIATANQGSEATYESGFVIDKFPISRPNLTFSTLTVSNMSPEDSSIYLCSVAWVGGNTEAFFGQGTRLTVV.